The source of this T cell receptor (beta chain) is a study of T cell clones after liver transplantation (dated by TCRdb to the late 2010s). With respect to the entire study: The samples were obtained from ITN030ST, a randomized trial that attempted immunosuppression withdrawal within 2 years after liver transplantation. Tolerance meant complete immunosuppression withdrawal for at least one year without liver enzymes rising beyond twice the upper limit of normal. The subjects received no induction therapy and were kept on standard immunosuppression until randomization at 12-24 months post-transplant. After a pre-transplant mixed lymphocyte reaction, TCRbeta sequencing was used to pinpoint donor-reactive T cell clones, which were subsequently tracked in post-transplant blood. Three of the eight recipients were HCV-positive; the others were transplanted for non-autoimmune, non-viral indications. Third party-reactive TCRbeta sequences from pre-transplant MLRs were also identified as an antigen-independent comparator for donor-reactive sequences. Of the 8 liver transplant recipients making up the studied cohort, 3 were classified as tolerant and 5 as non-tolerant. Blood samples were taken pre-transplant, pre-randomization before withdrawal, and post-randomization after full withdrawal or failed withdrawal.

Using immunoSEQ, frozen genomic DNA was subjected to high-throughput TCRbeta CDR3 sequencing, a process that included PCR amplification, mapping, bias correction and internal controls. The paper's data handling went like this. Productive rearrangements were retained, and unique TCRbeta sequences were defined by the CDR3 nucleotide sequence together with the V and J gene. For a sequence to be called donor-reactive, it needed a frequency of at least 0.01% and at least 5-fold expansion in CFSE-low cells compared with unstimulated pre-transplant cells. To ensure at least 90% detection power, minimum frequency thresholds were set for each subject based on that subject's lowest-template unstimulated sample. Repertoire turnover was measured by Jensen-Shannon divergence between the top 1000 TCRbeta sequences post- and pre-transplant. Two-sided Fisher's exact tests were used to test for changes in the detection of donor-reactive sequences. TCRdb holds this immuneACCESS table with in-frame rearrangements only. Some clones are missing; in checked studies, unresolved V genes explain under half, and the rest has no known cause. That table gives V, J and clone size, and the DNA gave D and trimming. This sample gives just under 60,000 clones in total; around 70% of them show up just once. Roughly 2.8% of the sample is in the top ten clones.

To note about this clone: Its antigen has not been determined. The sample holds no much larger clone one base away, and base qualities are not on file.

Beyond this particular receptor, the publication reports: The decline in donor-reactive sequences exceeded the decline in third party-reactive sequences, suggesting partial antigen-specific deletion that was unrelated to withdrawal success. Conclusions were preliminary, limited by small, heterogeneous patient numbers and non-standardized post-transplant time points. Because no allograft tissue specimens were available, donor-reactive T cells may have migrated into the graft instead of being deleted. In a couple of subjects, low numbers of available donor cells limited the measurable donor-reactive repertoire. In most of the 8 subjects, regardless of tolerance or HCV status, circulating donor-reactive CD4 TCRbeta sequences dropped significantly post-transplant. When repertoire turnover was taken into account, detection of donor-reactive sequences was significantly reduced in 7 of 8 subjects for CD4 and in 8 of 8 subjects for CD8.

The CDR3 has 14 amino acids, counting the end cysteine and phenylalanine. Here the CDR3 DNA is all that survives: 42 bases in frame from base 1. The junction carries 18 bases between V and J, which are trimmed by 8 bases and 5 bases respectively. The germline V gene sets CDR1 to SNHLY and CDR2 to FYNNEI. Unstimulated PBMCs, after thawing, were stained for CD3, CD4 and CD8 and then FACS-sorted into CD3+CD4+ and CD3+CD8+ populations. All 8 studied subjects were randomized to withdrawal of immunosuppression. The Qiagen DNeasy Blood and Tissue Kit was used for genomic DNA isolation. The rearrangement joined TRBV2 to TRBJ2-5; the D gene is perhaps TRBD1 or TRBD2, as each covers 5 bases. The clonotype originates from a human patient who received a liver transplant. After a transplant, the donor of the graft may account for some T cells. The starting material was CD4+ T cells from blood, obtained at the approximately 16-month timepoint. The CDR3 is CASPQGPGRETQYF. The DNA sequence is TGTGCCAGCCCCCAGGGACCGGGGCGGGAGACCCAGTACTTC.